What follows describes a single T cell receptor beta chain. V dropped 7 bases and J dropped 4; count of bases not matched to a gene: 1. Germline lookup yields CDR1 MNHNS and CDR2 SASEGT. This CDR3 has 12 amino acids. Repertoires were generated with immunoSEQ multiplex PCR, while TCRdb's copy carries only in-frame clones and drops some. The table has about 54,000 clones, approximately 75% seen once. This entry belongs to a study of OX40 agonist ivuxolimab in advanced cancers. The TCR sequence derives from an adult with an advanced solid tumor such as melanoma, head and neck, liver or kidney cancer. The chain employs TRBV6-1 and TRBJ2-5; 9 bases map to TRBD2. The sample in question was CD4+ or CD8+ T cells sorted from blood, obtained in a trial of the OX40 agonist ivuxolimab. The CDR3 sequence is CASKAGGETQYF. CDR3 coding DNA: TGTGCCAGCAAAGCGGGAGGAGAGACCCAGTACTTC.